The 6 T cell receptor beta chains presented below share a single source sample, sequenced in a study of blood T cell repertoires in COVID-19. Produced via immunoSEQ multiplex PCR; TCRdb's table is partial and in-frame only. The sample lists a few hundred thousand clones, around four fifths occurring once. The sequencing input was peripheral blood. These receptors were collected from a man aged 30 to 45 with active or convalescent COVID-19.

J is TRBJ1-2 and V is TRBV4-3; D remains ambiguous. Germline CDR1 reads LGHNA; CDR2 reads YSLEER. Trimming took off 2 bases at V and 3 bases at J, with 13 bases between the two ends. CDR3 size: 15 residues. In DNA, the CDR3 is TGCGCCAGCAGCCAAACTCTCGGGGTTTACTATGGCTACACCTTC. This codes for CASSQTLGVYYGYTF.

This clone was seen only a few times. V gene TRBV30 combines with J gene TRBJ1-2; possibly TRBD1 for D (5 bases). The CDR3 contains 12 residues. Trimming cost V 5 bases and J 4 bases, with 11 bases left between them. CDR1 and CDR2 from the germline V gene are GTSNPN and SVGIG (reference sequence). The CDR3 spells CAWAPGGYGYTF. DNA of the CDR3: TGTGCCTGGGCACCGGGGGGCTATGGCTACACCTTC.

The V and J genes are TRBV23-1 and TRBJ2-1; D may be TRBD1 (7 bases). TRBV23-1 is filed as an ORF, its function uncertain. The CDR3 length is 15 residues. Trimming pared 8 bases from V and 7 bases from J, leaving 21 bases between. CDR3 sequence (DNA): TGCGCCAGCCCCCCAGGGGGGACCTCGAAGAATGAGCAGTTCTTC. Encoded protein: CASPPGGTSKNEQFF.

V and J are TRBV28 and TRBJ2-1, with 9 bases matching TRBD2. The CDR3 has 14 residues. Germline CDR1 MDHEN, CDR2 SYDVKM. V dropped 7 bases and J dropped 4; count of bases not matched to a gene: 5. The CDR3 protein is CASNSGSGYNEQFF. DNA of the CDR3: TGTGCCAGCAATAGCGGGAGCGGTTACAATGAGCAGTTCTTC.

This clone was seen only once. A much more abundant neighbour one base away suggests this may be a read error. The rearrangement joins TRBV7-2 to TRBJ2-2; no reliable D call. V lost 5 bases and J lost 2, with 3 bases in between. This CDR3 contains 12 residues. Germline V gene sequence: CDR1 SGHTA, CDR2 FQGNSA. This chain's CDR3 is CASSLNTGELFF. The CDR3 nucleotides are TGTGCCAGCAGCCTTAACACCGGGGAGCTGTTTTTT.

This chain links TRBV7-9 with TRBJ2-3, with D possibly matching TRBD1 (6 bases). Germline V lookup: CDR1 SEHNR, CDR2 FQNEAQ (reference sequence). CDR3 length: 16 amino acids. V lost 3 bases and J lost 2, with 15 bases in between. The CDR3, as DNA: TGTGCCAGCAGCTTCATTGACAGGTTAATCACAGATACGCAGTATTTT. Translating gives CASSFIDRLITDTQYF.